Listed here is a single T cell receptor (beta chain). This clonotype showed up just a few times. Its antigen remains undetermined. Base qualities are not at hand, and no much larger clone is one base apart. Library preparation was by RT-PCR. Reads for this sample came from an Illumina HiSeq 2500. The raw public data were reprocessed by TCRdb itself: fastp quality trimming at Q25, MiXCR clonotype calling, in-frame beta chains only. Here each entry gathers all rows of one CDR3 protein and keeps the most common genes and DNA. The sample has hundreds of thousands of distinct CDR3 sequences on record, more than 11% of them singletons. Together, the top ten hold around 7% of the sample. The data are from a study of response to subunit inactivated influenza vaccine (dated by TCRdb to 2016 to 2018). Regarding the complete study: Deep quantitative T cell receptor repertoire profiling was used in the study to track responses to a trivalent subunit inactivated influenza vaccine. General study outcomes and caveats: The authors proposed that each seasonal influenza vaccination may bring in only a limited number of new T cells.

Trimming removed 5 bases from V and 11 bases from J; the gene matches leave 5 bases unexplained. According to the germline V gene, CDR1 reads SGHTA and CDR2 reads FQGNSA. From the cysteine up to the phenylalanine, the CDR3 has a length of 13 residues. The retained sequence is limited to the CDR3, 39 bases, with the frame set at the first base. This TCR derives from a man over 45 who received an inactivated influenza vaccine. Donor details come from another sample of the same person, matched by shared clones. The source material was PBMCs from blood, sampled 14 days before vaccination. The sequence is built from TRBV7-2 and TRBJ1-6; TRBD1 fits 8 bases in the junction. DNA sequence: TGTGCCAGCAGCCGACAGGGGCGAGCACCCCTCCACTTT. This is translated as CASSRQGRAPLHF.